Described below is a single T cell receptor beta chain sequence and its context. Its antigen remains unidentified. Base qualities are not provided; no much larger clone lies one nucleotide away. The source of the sample is a study of T cells in Graves' hyperthyroidism and ophthalmopathy (dated by TCRdb to 2018 to 2020). Broadly, across the study: TCR V-J signatures able to tell the groups apart were searched for in a discovery cohort of some 97 patients, of whom more than 40 had Graves' ophthalmopathy and some 60 had stable Graves' hyperthyroidism. An independent validation cohort of about 19 hyperthyroidism patients and 17 patients who later progressed to ophthalmopathy tested prospective prediction of ophthalmopathy. For training and testing, the 110 or so patients in the discovery cohort were randomly divided in a 7:3 ratio. The study also compared thyroid tissue and blood T-cell repertoires from roughly six Graves' hyperthyroidism patients. After blood sampling, hyperthyroidism patients were treated with methimazole at a starting dose of 30 mg daily, and ophthalmopathy patients were treated with high-dose intravenous methylprednisolone. The paper describes TCR Vbeta CDR3 sequencing of 135 peripheral blood samples, made up of 43 ophthalmopathy patients, some 76 hyperthyroidism patients and 17 progressor patients. Broad study findings and their caveats: Blood samples also contained most of the expanded thyroid clonotypes (frequency above 0.001), which suggests that blood repertoires may reflect thyroid immune responses. In validation, the model predicted progression to ophthalmopathy a median of around 6.5 months before onset, with roughly 70% sensitivity and 72.22% specificity. A model built on a 13 V-J signature distinguished ophthalmopathy from stable hyperthyroidism, reaching about 89% sensitivity and 81.08% specificity in cross-validation and 80%/75% in testing. Sample size was not statistically predetermined, and blinding of investigators to group allocation was not performed.

TCR beta CDR3 regions were amplified from RNA transcripts. A first-round RT-PCR of the TCR CDR3 used the HTBI primer set with the Qiagen OneStep RT-PCR kit. A second multiplex PCR round built the libraries, followed by size selection and purification. Sequencing of the libraries was done on an Illumina HiSeq2000 using paired-end 100 bp reads. Under the source paper's analysis protocol: SOAPnuke was used to process the raw data, removing reads that contained adapters or uncalled bases, had a mean Phred below 15, or lacked an exact match to the constant primer or identifier. COPE v1.2.5 was used to merge the high-quality paired reads, and each unique nucleotide sequence was defined as a clonotype. MiTCR v1.1 was used to align clonotypes to the IMGT TRBV, TRBD and TRBJ reference segments. The analysis included only V-J combinations with a frequency above 0.0001, which together covered approximately 99% of the repertoires. The TCS score was defined as the ratio of F50 (clonal expansion) to E x V (chaos), calculated using BLOSUM62-based TCRdist between CDR3 peptides within each V-J. Welch's t-statistics and random forest reduced around 520 V-J features to 13, which were used in a naive Bayes classifier (R e1071). Thyroid-blood repertoire similarity was quantified with the Morisita-Horn index. The public reads were run again by TCRdb, first through fastp at Q25 and then through MiXCR, and only productive beta chains were kept. Rows with one shared CDR3 protein collapse into an entry with the most common genes and DNA. What appears here as the V and J calls and clone size reflects TCRdb's work, not the paper's. In all, the sample holds 540,000 or so distinct CDR3 sequences, and around 45% of those were seen once. The leading ten clones occupy around 19% of the sample.

Any patient with an uncontrolled infection, another autoimmune disease, pregnancy or lactation was excluded. Diagnoses were established on the basis of clinical symptoms, serum thyroxine and TRAb, thyroid ultrasound, and orbital computed tomography. Total RNA was extracted using Trizol reagent, and RNA quality was assessed on an Agilent 2100 Bioanalyzer. From a lookup of the germline V gene (reference sequence), CDR1 and CDR2 are DFQATT and SNEGSKA. V is cut back by 5 bases and J by 3 bases, with 5 bases in the junction unmatched. Including cysteine and phenylalanine, the CDR3 has 14 amino acids. Only the CDR3 region is kept as DNA, spanning 42 bases read in frame from base 1.

The material sequenced was peripheral blood or thyroid tissue (not recorded which). The clonotype originates from an adult woman with Graves' disease, either hyperthyroidism or ophthalmopathy (not recorded which). The rearrangement combines TRBV20-1 with TRBJ2-7; TRBD2 fits 12 bases in the junction. The nucleotide sequence is given as TGCAGTGCTGAACGGACTAGCGGGATCTACGAGCAGTACTTC. Translated, this gives CSAERTSGIYEQYF.